This T cell receptor (beta chain) comes out of a study of blood T cell repertoires in COVID-19. Study details: In each case, the material was cDNA or gDNA derived from T cells, B-cell-depleted T cells, or PBMCs.

Germline V gene lookup returns CDR1 SGHRS and CDR2 YFSETQ. There are 12 residues in the CDR3. Trimming pared 0 bases from V and 7 bases from J, leaving 5 bases between. Cohort 3 recovered donors had two negative PCRs, clearance, or symptom resolution. TCRdb's table, derived via immunoSEQ multiplex PCR, lists solely in-frame clones and lacks some. The data show about 200,000 clones, 80% to 90% seen once. Source material: PBMCs or T cells enriched from blood (not recorded which). The clonotype comes from a woman younger than 35 who had recovered from COVID-19. The J gene is TRBJ2-1, the V gene TRBV5-1; unclear D gene. The CDR3 loop reads CASSLALNEQFF. The CDR3 coding sequence is TGCGCCAGCAGCTTGGCACTGAATGAGCAGTTCTTC.